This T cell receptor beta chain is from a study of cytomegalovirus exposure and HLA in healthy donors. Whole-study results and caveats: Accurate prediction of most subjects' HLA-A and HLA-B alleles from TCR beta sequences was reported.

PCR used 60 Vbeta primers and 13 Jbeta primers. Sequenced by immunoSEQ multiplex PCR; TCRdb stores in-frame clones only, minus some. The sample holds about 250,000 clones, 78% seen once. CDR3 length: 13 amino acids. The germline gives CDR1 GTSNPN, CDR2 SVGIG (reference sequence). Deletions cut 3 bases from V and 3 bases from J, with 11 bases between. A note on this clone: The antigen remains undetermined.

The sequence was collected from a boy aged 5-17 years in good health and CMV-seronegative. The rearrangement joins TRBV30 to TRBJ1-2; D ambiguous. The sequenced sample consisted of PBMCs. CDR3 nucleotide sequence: TGTGCCTGGAGCCGGAGCGGAGACTATGGCTACACCTTC. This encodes CAWSRSGDYGYTF. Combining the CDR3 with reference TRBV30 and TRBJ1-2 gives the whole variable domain SQTIHQWPATLVQPVGSPLSLECTVEGTSNPNLYWYRQAAGRGLQLLFYSVGIGQISSEVPQNLSASRPQDRQFILSSKKLLLSDSGFYLCAWSRSGDYGYTFGSGTRLTVV.